The rows below give T cell receptor beta chains drawn from one sample of a study of blood T cells in healthy people across ages. TCRdb fed the 5' RACE reads into MiXCR, producing one record per CDR3 protein. The sample holds hundreds of thousands of distinct CDR3 sequences, 40% to 50% seen once. Input material: blood. These receptors all come from a man aged 60 to 75 in good health. CDR3s include the opening cysteine and the closing phenylalanine or tryptophan. The D gene is left open where the match is weak. Size values are once, few and many counts, or a class for expanded clones, and some rows have none.

d_call,v_call,clone_size,j_call,cdr3_nt,cdr3_aa
-,TRBV9,few,TRBJ2-7,TGTGCCAGCAGCGGCGAGGACACCTACGAGCAGTACTTC,CASSGEDTYEQYF
-,TRBV5-6,-,TRBJ2-5,TGTGCCAGCAGCTCCCAGGGCGGCGGGGAGACCCAGTACTTC,CASSSQGGGETQYF
-,TRBV6-2/TRBV6-3,-,TRBJ1-5,TGTGCCAGCAACGGAGAAAAGGGGTTCTTGCAGCCCCAGCATTTT,CASNGEKGFLQPQHF
-,TRBV21-1,-,TRBJ2-7,TGTGCCAGGGGAGGACAGTTGGGACCCTACGAGCAGTACTTC,CARGGQLGPYEQYF
-,TRBV7-2,-,TRBJ1-5,TGTGCCAGCAGCTTACCGAACAGCAATCAGCCCCAGCATTTT,CASSLPNSNQPQHF
-,TRBV12-3/TRBV12-4,few,TRBJ2-7,TGTGCCAGCAGTTTAAGGCGGGGGCAGGCCTACGAGCAGTACTTC,CASSLRRGQAYEQYF
TRBD1,TRBV28,-,TRBJ1-6,TGTGCCAGCAGTTTTGGCGGACAGGGAAAAGGTTCACCCCTCCACTTT,CASSFGGQGKGSPLHF
-,TRBV9,-,TRBJ2-2,TGTGCCAGCAGCCTTAGCGAGAGGGAGCTGTTTTTT,CASSLSERELFF
-,TRBV5-1,few,TRBJ2-3,TGCGCCAGCAGAGGTTCAGCGGCTAGGCCCACGCAGTATTTT,CASRGSAARPTQYF
TRBD1,TRBV6-2/TRBV6-3,-,TRBJ2-1,TGTGCCAGCAGAAAGGGGGCTGTCGGCTCCTACAATGAGCAGTTCTTC,CASRKGAVGSYNEQFF
TRBD1,TRBV3-1,-,TRBJ1-5,TGTGCCAGCAGCCCACAGGGGAATCAGCTCCAGCATTTT,CASSPQGNQLQHF
-,TRBV5-4,-,TRBJ1-2,TGTGCCAGCAGCGAGCGACGGACGGGTGGCTACACCTTC,CASSERRTGGYTF
-,TRBV7-2,many,TRBJ1-4,TGTGCCAGCAGCCCACGGGGCAGATCTACAACTAATGAAAAACTGTTTTTT,CASSPRGRSTTNEKLFF
-,TRBV21-1,-,TRBJ2-5,TGTGCCAGCAGCAAAGGTTGTGTAGGCACTAGCGGGGGGAGGGATGAGCAGTACTTC,CASSKGCVGTSGGRDEQYF
-,TRBV6-6,-,TRBJ2-5,TGTGCCAGCAGTTACGAGAGGTTCCAAGAGACCCAGTACTTC,CASSYERFQETQYF
TRBD1,TRBV9,-,TRBJ2-7,TGTGCCAGCAGCGTAAAGACAGGGAGCTCCTACGAGCAGTACTTC,CASSVKTGSSYEQYF
-,TRBV7-2,few,TRBJ2-7,TGTGCCAGCAGCGTGGAACGGGGGTACGAGCAGTACTTC,CASSVERGYEQYF
TRBD1,TRBV6-2/TRBV6-3,-,TRBJ2-7,TGTGCCAGCAGTTCTAACCCATCCCGGGACAGGAGCTACGAGCAGTACTTC,CASSSNPSRDRSYEQYF
-,TRBV30,-,TRBJ1-4,TGTGCCTGGACCCCAGGGAGTAATGAAAAACTGTTTTTT,CAWTPGSNEKLFF
-,TRBV6-2/TRBV6-3,-,TRBJ2-7,TGTGCCAGCAGTTCGAAACGGACTGAATACAATGAGCAGTACTTC,CASSSKRTEYNEQYF
TRBD2,TRBV7-2,-,TRBJ2-1,TGTGCCAGCACCTTGACTAGCGGGGGTAATGAGCAGTTCTTC,CASTLTSGGNEQFF
-,TRBV20-1,few,TRBJ2-7,TGCAGTGCTCCAGCCGGGGGCTACGAGCAGTACTTC,CSAPAGGYEQYF
-,TRBV20-1,-,TRBJ2-5,TGCAGTGCTAGCTTGGGGGCAGGGGAGACCCAGTACTTC,CSASLGAGETQYF
TRBD1,TRBV4-3,-,TRBJ2-4,TGCGCCAGCAGCCAAACCACTCTACAGGGGCCTCAAAACATTCAGTACTTC,CASSQTTLQGPQNIQYF
-,TRBV7-2,-,TRBJ1-1,TGTGCCAGCAGCTTAGATACTCGACAGGAAGCTTTCTTT,CASSLDTRQEAFF
TRBD1,TRBV3-1,-,TRBJ2-1,TGTGCCAGCAGCCTCCGACAGGGCAGTGAGCAGTTCTTC,CASSLRQGSEQFF
-,TRBV13,many,TRBJ1-2,TGTGCCAGCAGCTTAAGGGCGTATGGCTACACCTTC,CASSLRAYGYTF
-,TRBV7-9,few,TRBJ1-2,TGTGCCAGCACCGTTACAGGTTTTCTGAATTATGGCTACACCTTC,CASTVTGFLNYGYTF
-,TRBV6-2/TRBV6-3,-,TRBJ2-7,TGTGCCAGCAGGCTGAGGGGGAGGTCCTACGAGCAGTACTTC,CASRLRGRSYEQYF
TRBD1,TRBV6-5,-,TRBJ2-2,TGTGCCAGCAGTTACGGACAGGGGGCGGACGGGGAGCTGTTTTTT,CASSYGQGADGELFF
-,TRBV13,few,TRBJ2-7,TGTGCCAGCAGCTTCCGGGCCAAGCAGTACTTC,CASSFRAKQYF
-,TRBV28,-,TRBJ1-2,TGTGCCAGCAGACAAACCCAGAACTATGGCTACACCTTC,CASRQTQNYGYTF
TRBD1,TRBV7-9,-,TRBJ1-2,TGTGCCAGCAGCTCAGTTGGACAGGGTTATGGCTACACCTTC,CASSSVGQGYGYTF
TRBD1,TRBV7-9,once,TRBJ1-2,TGTGCCAGCAGCGATGACTTGGGGGGACAGGGCAGCGATGGCTACACCTTC,CASSDDLGGQGSDGYTF
TRBD2,TRBV7-2,-,TRBJ2-3,TGTGCCAGCAGCCCACTAGCGGGGGGACCCGCGGGAGATACGCAGTATTTT,CASSPLAGGPAGDTQYF
-,TRBV6-5,few,TRBJ2-3,TGTGCCAGCAGTTACTCGAGGGGAGATACGCAGTATTTT,CASSYSRGDTQYF
-,TRBV11-2,-,TRBJ2-5,TGTGCCAGCAGCTTAGCACTCGATTCGTCGTACTTC,CASSLALDSSYF
-,TRBV7-2,-,TRBJ2-1,TGTGCCAGCAGCCCCGTCGGACCGTTAGGCCCCAATGAGCAGTTCTTC,CASSPVGPLGPNEQFF
TRBD1,TRBV13,few,TRBJ2-5,TGTGCCAGCAGCGGATCTCCAGGGACAGCCCAAGAGACCCAGTACTTC,CASSGSPGTAQETQYF
-,TRBV14,few,TRBJ2-6,TGTGCCAGCAGCCCCGGGGGGACAGTTCACGTCCTGACTTTC,CASSPGGTVHVLTF
-,TRBV28,-,TRBJ2-3,TGTGCCAGCAGTCTCCGACCCCCTCGAGATACGCAGTATTTT,CASSLRPPRDTQYF